This T cell receptor (beta chain) is from a study of somatic mutations in cytotoxic T cells in rheumatoid arthritis. Between the trimmed V and J ends, which lost 2 bases and 11 bases, there was a span of 13 bases. Germline V gene data show CDR1 as SGHVS and CDR2 as FQNEAQ. The CDR3 is 12 residues long. The method was immunoSEQ multiplex PCR; TCRdb's version includes in-frame clones alone and lacks a portion of them. The table shows fewer than 20,000 clones, with 60% to 85% occurring only once. This chain joins TRBV7-8 and TRBJ2-7, with a tentative D call TRBD2 (6 bases). The origin of this receptor is an adult with rheumatoid arthritis. Sequenced material: CD8+ T cells sorted from blood. CDR3 protein: CASSLSGGGEYF. DNA of the CDR3: TGTGCCAGCAGCTTAAGCGGTGGCGGGGAGTACTTC.